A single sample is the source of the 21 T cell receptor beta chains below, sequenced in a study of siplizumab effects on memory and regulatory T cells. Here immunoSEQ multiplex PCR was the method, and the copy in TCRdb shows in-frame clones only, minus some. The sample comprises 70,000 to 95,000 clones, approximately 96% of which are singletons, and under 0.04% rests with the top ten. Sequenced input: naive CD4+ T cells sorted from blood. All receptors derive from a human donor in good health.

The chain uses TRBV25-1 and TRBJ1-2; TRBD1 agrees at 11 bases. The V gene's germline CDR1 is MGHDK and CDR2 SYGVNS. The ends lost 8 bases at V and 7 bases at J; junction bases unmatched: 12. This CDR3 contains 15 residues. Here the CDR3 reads CASLSPGTGGTGYTF. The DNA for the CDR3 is TGTGCCAGCCTTTCCCCCGGGACAGGGGGTACTGGCTACACCTTC.

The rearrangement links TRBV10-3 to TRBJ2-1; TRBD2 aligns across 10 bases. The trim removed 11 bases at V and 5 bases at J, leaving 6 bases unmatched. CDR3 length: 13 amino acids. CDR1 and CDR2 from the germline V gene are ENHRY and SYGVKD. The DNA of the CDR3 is TGTGCCTCTACCGGGACTAGCGACAATGAGCAGTTCTTC. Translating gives CASTGTSDNEQFF.

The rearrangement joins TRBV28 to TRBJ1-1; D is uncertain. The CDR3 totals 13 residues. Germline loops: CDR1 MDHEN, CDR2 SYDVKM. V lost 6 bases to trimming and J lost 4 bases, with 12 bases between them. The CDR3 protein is CASSPRSTTEAFF. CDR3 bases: TGTGCCAGCAGCCCTAGGTCAACCACTGAAGCTTTCTTT.

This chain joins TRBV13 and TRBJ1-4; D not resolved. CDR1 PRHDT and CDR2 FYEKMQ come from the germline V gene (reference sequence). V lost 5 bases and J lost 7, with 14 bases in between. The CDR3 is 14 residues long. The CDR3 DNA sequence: TGTGCCAGCAGCCACCGGGAAGGCGGTGAAAAACTGTTTTTT. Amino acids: CASSHREGGEKLFF.

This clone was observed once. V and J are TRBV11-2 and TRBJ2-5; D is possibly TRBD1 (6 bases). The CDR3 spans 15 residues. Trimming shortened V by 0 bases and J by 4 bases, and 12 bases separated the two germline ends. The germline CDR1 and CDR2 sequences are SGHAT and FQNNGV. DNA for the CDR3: TGTGCCAGCAGCTTAGATCTTCAGGGGAGAGAGACCCAGTACTTC. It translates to CASSLDLQGRETQYF.

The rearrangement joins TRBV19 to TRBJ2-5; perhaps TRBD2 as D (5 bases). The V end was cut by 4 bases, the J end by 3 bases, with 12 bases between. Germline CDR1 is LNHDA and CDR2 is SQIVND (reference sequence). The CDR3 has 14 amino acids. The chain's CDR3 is CASSKGGKKETQYF. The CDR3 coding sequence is TGTGCCAGTAGTAAAGGAGGAAAAAAAGAGACCCAGTACTTC.

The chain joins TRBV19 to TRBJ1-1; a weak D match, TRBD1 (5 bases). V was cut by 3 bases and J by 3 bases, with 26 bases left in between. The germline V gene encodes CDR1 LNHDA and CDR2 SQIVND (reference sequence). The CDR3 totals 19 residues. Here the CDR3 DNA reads TGTGCCAGTAGTATCTTATTATTTGGGGGAGAATATAAGGACACTGAAGCTTTCTTT. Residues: CASSILLFGGEYKDTEAFF.

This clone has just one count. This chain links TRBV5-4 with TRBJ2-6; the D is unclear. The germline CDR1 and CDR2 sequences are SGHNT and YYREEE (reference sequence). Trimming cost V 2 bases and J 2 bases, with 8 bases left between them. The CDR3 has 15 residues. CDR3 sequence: CASSFSATGANVLTF. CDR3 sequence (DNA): TGTGCCAGCAGCTTCAGCGCGACTGGGGCCAACGTCCTGACTTTC.

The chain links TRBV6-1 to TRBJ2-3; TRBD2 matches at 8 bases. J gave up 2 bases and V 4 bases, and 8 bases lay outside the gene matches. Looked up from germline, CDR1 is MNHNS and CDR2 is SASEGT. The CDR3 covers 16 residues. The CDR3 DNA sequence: TGTGCCAGCAGTGTGTCGGTAGCGGGGCTCACAGATACGCAGTATTTT. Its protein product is CASSVSVAGLTDTQYF.

In DNA form, the CDR3 reads TGTGCCAGCAGGGCCGGGATCGACTCCTACGAGCAGTACTTC. As protein: CASRAGIDSYEQYF. The chain uses TRBV2 and TRBJ2-7; D possibly corresponds to TRBD2 (5 bases). V was clipped by 6 bases and J by 0 bases, with 12 bases between them. The CDR3 has 14 residues. Per germline, CDR1 SNHLY and CDR2 FYNNEI.

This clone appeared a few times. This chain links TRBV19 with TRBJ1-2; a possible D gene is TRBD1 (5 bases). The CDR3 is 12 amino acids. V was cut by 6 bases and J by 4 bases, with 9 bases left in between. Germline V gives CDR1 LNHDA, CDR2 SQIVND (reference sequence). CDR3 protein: CASSGTAYGYTF. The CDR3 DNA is TGTGCCAGTAGCGGGACGGCCTATGGCTACACCTTC.

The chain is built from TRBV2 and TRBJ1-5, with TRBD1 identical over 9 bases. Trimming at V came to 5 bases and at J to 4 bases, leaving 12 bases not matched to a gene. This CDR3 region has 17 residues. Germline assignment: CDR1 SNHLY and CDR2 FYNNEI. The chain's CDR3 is CASSPPLAGTGNQPQHF. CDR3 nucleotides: TGTGCCAGCAGTCCCCCCTTAGCCGGGACAGGGAATCAGCCCCAGCATTTT.

The CDR3 nucleotides read TGCGCCAGCAGCCAAGGGGACAACTATAATTCACCCCTCCACTTT. Encoded protein: CASSQGDNYNSPLHF. This sequence joins TRBV4-1 and TRBJ1-6; possible D gene TRBD1, 6 bases. The V gene's germline CDR1 is MGHRA and CDR2 YSYEKL. This CDR3 comprises 15 residues. V lost 1 base and J 3 bases, leaving 7 bases between the germline ends.

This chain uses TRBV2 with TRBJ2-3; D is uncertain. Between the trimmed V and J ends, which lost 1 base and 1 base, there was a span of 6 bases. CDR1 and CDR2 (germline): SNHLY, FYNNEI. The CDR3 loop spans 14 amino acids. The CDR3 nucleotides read TGTGCCAGCAGTGAAGGGGTCGGCACAGATACGCAGTATTTT. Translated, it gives CASSEGVGTDTQYF.

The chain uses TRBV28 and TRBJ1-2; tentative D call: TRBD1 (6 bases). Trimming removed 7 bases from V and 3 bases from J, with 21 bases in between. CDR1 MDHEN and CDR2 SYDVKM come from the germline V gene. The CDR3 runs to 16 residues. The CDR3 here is CASTEGGGGSHYGYTF. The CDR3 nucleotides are TGTGCCAGCACCGAAGGCGGGGGGGGCTCGCACTATGGCTACACCTTC.

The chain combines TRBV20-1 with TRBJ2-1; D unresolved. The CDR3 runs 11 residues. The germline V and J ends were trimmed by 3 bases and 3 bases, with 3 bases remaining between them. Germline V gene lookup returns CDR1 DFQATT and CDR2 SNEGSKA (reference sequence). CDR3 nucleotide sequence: TGCAGTGCTAGCGGCTACAATGAGCAGTTCTTC. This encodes CSASGYNEQFF.

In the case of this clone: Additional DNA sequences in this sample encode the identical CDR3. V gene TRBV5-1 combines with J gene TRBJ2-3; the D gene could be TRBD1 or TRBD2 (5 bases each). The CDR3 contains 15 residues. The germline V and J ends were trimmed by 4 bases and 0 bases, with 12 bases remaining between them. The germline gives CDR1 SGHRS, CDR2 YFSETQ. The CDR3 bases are TGCGCCAGCAGCCGGGACGGATCTAGCACAGATACGCAGTATTTT. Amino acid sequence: CASSRDGSSTDTQYF.

CDR3 amino acids: CASSFQGVEKLFF. In DNA, the CDR3 is TGTGCCAGCAGCTTTCAGGGTGTTGAAAAACTGTTTTTT. The V call is TRBV5-6, the J call TRBJ1-4; possible D gene TRBD1, 5 bases. Germline CDR1 SGHDT, CDR2 YYEEEE. V was cut by 2 bases and J by 7 bases, with 9 bases left in between. The CDR3 has 13 amino acids. The entire variable domain, with the rest obtained from reference TRBV5-6 and TRBJ1-4, is as follows: DAGVTQSPTHLIKTRGQQVTLRCSPKSGHDTVSWYQQALGQGPQFIFQYYEEEERQRGNFPDRFSGHQFPNYSSELNVNALLLGDSALYLCASSFQGVEKLFFGSGTQLSVL.

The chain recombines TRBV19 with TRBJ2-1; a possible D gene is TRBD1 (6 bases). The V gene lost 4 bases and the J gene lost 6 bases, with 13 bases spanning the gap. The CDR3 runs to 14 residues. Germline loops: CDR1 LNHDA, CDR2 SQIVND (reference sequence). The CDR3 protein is CASSRGQSFNEQFF. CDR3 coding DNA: TGTGCCAGTAGTAGGGGGCAGTCTTTCAATGAGCAGTTCTTC.

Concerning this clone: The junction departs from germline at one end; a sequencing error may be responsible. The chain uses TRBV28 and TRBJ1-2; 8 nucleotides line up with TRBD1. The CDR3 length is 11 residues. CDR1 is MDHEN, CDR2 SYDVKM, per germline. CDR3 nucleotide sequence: TGTGCCAGCAGTTTACGAGACAGGGGAGAATTC. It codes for CASSLRDRGEF.

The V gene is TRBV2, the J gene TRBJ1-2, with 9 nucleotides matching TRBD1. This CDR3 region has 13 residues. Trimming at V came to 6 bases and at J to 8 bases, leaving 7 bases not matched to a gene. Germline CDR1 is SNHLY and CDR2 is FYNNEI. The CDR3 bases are TGTGCCAGCAGCCTACAGGGGGCACGGGGCTACACCTTC. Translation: CASSLQGARGYTF.